This TCR beta chain was documented in a study of shared clonotypes between healthy human individuals. Study at large: The cohort had a couple of women and a few men, ages 18 to 49.

Assay: immunoSEQ multiplex PCR; the TCRdb copy retains only in-frame clones and omits some. Found here are some 2 million clones, about 95% of them singletons; the top ten hold approximately 1.2%. Naive CD8 cells lacked CD45RO and underwent positive selection for CCR7, leaving out terminally differentiated effector memory CD45RA+ cells. About this clone: Its antigen is not known. Different DNA sequences within this sample yield the same CDR3.

Trimming pared 5 bases from V and 2 bases from J, leaving 7 bases between. From germline, CDR1 is SGHAT and CDR2 FQNNGV. This CDR3 is 12 amino acids long. Study-wide results and caveats: The authors expected sequencing depth to affect clonotype sharing among donors. Four donors had 4% to 5% of their naive CD4 clonotypes in common. Against clonotypes common to all four donors, non-shared ones had lower generation probabilities.

Sequences were obtained from naive CD8+ T cells sorted from blood. The receptor was isolated from a man aged 18 to 30 in good health. The chain joins TRBV11-2 to TRBJ2-7; no clear D. In DNA, the CDR3 is TGTGCCAGCAGCCCAGGAACCTACGAGCAGTACTTC. Translating it yields CASSPGTYEQYF.